This T cell receptor (beta chain) originates from a study of shared clonotypes between healthy human individuals. Study at large: For every donor, three CD4 naive, three CD4 memory, two CD8 naive and one CD8 memory plates were used.

About this clone: As yet, its antigen is unknown.

The germline V gene has CDR1 ENHRY and CDR2 SYGVKD. V lost 1 base to trimming and J lost 0 bases, with 16 bases between them. CDR3 length: 17 residues. Naive CD8 isolation took CD45RO-negative cells positively selected for CCR7 and excluded terminally differentiated effector memory CD45RA+ cells. The study drew all its donors from Caucasian adults living in Nashville, Tennessee. As processed by the authors: Junction-only sequences without quality scores came from ImmunoSEQ, so filtering differed. TCRdb's table, derived via immunoSEQ multiplex PCR, lists solely in-frame clones and lacks some. That table supplies the V and J calls and clone size; D and trimming were determined from the DNA. The repertoire includes some 2 million clones, approximately 95% of them detected once, and 0.9% to 1.5% sits in the top ten. General study results and limits: Sequencing depth was expected to affect clonotype sharing among donors.

The source material was naive CD8+ T cells sorted from blood. The receptor comes from a man aged 18-30 years in good health. The rearrangement links TRBV10-3 to TRBJ2-7; tentative D call: TRBD1 (7 bases). The CDR3 DNA reads as TGTGCCATCAGTGAGTTTAATCGGGGGACAGACTCCTACGAGCAGTACTTC. Translated: CAISEFNRGTDSYEQYF.